Listed below are T cell receptor beta chains from one sample, sequenced in a study of blood T cells in healthy people across ages. Using its own MiXCR run on the 5' RACE reads, TCRdb lists one record per CDR3 protein. The sample yields 1,800,000 or so distinct CDR3 sequences, about two fifths seen once. Sequenced material: blood. All receptors derive from a human donor in good health. The CDR3 runs from the conserved cysteine through the conserved F or W. A D gene is named only where the DNA matches it firmly. Where a row states a size, it is once, few, many or the class of an expanded clone; other rows omit it.

TRBJ2-6 | TRBV12-3/TRBV12-4 | 16 | TRBD1 | . | CASIDRGRSGANVLTF | TGTGCCAGCATTGACAGGGGGCGGTCTGGGGCCAACGTCCTGACTTTC
TRBJ2-5 | TRBV7-9 | 15 | . | . | CASSLVRDPKETQYF | TGTGCCAGCAGCTTAGTCCGGGACCCAAAAGAGACCCAGTACTTC
TRBJ2-2 | TRBV2 | 17 | TRBD2 | . | CASRLTSGGAHTGELFF | TGTGCCAGCAGACTGACTAGCGGGGGGGCTCACACCGGGGAGCTGTTTTTT
TRBJ1-5 | TRBV7-8 | 16 | . | . | CASSLKATLSNQPQHF | TGTGCCAGCAGCTTAAAGGCAACCCTTAGCAATCAGCCCCAGCATTTT
TRBJ1-5 | TRBV6-6 | 16 | TRBD1 | few | CASSYTDRGGNQPQHF | TGTGCCAGCAGTTACACAGACAGGGGAGGCAATCAGCCCCAGCATTTT
TRBJ2-2 | TRBV9 | 17 | TRBD1 | few | CASSVGSGTGRFGELFF | TGTGCCAGCAGCGTAGGGTCCGGGACAGGGAGGTTCGGGGAGCTGTTTTTT
TRBJ1-5 | TRBV12-3/TRBV12-4 | 15 | . | . | CASSQRLYSNQPQHF | TGTGCCAGCAGTCAACGGCTTTATAGCAATCAGCCTCAGCATTTT
TRBJ1-1 | TRBV7-2 | 13 | . | . | CASSPKQNTEAFF | TGTGCCAGCAGTCCAAAACAGAACACTGAAGCTTTCTTT
TRBJ2-6 | TRBV29-1 | 16 | TRBD1 | . | CSVVLPGGSGANVLTF | TGCAGCGTTGTTCTCCCAGGGGGCTCTGGGGCCAACGTCCTGACTTTC
TRBJ1-6 | TRBV27 | 15 | . | . | CASSLRARDNSPLHF | TGTGCCAGCAGTTTGAGAGCCAGGGACAATTCACCCCTCCACTTT
TRBJ2-3 | TRBV10-3 | 13 | . | few | CAISAGEADTQYF | TGTGCCATCAGTGCGGGGGAGGCAGATACGCAGTATTTT
TRBJ1-2 | TRBV5-1 | 17 | . | few | CASSLGSGKATDYGYTF | TGCGCCAGCAGCTTGGGATCCGGGAAAGCCACCGACTATGGCTACACCTTC
TRBJ1-2 | TRBV7-2 | 17 | . | . | CASSLVAGRETIYGYTF | TGTGCCAGCAGCTTAGTGGCGGGACGGGAGACTATATATGGCTACACCTTC
TRBJ1-2 | TRBV7-2 | 14 | TRBD1 | few | CASSPQADRGGYTF | TGTGCCAGCAGCCCCCAGGCGGACAGGGGAGGCTACACCTTC
TRBJ1-1 | TRBV27 | 16 | . | . | CASSSLVGGAGTEAFF | TGTGCCAGCAGTAGCCTCGTGGGGGGAGCTGGAACTGAAGCTTTCTTT
TRBJ2-2 | TRBV7-2 | 13 | . | . | CASSLGGQGGLFF | TGTGCCAGCAGCTTAGGAGGGCAGGGAGGGCTGTTTTTT
TRBJ1-5 | TRBV6-2/TRBV6-3 | 14 | . | few | CASSNRDENQPQHF | TGTGCCAGCAGCAACCGGGACGAAAATCAGCCCCAGCATTTT
TRBJ2-2 | TRBV28 | 17 | . | . | CASSSQTRSFLIGELFF | TGTGCCAGCAGTTCTCAAACCCGATCCTTTTTAATCGGGGAGCTGTTTTTT
TRBJ2-3 | TRBV6-2/TRBV6-3 | 14 | . | few | CATRQLANTDTQYF | TGTGCCACCCGACAGCTAGCCAACACAGATACGCAGTATTTT
TRBJ2-3 | TRBV6-1 | 13 | . | few | CACVGRAPDTQYF | TGTGCCTGCGTGGGCAGGGCCCCTGATACGCAGTATTTT
TRBJ1-4 | TRBV7-6 | 16 | . | . | CASSLDTASLGEKLFF | TGTGCCAGCAGCTTAGATACAGCCTCCTTAGGGGAAAAACTGTTTTTT
TRBJ2-7 | TRBV7-6 | 15 | TRBD1 | few | CASSTRTGEVYEQYF | TGTGCCAGCAGCACCCGGACAGGGGAGGTCTACGAGCAGTACTTC
TRBJ2-5 | TRBV5-6 | 16 | . | . | CASTPRWGRPQETQYF | TGTGCCAGCACCCCGAGATGGGGGCGACCCCAAGAGACCCAGTACTTC
TRBJ2-7 | TRBV28 | 16 | . | . | CASSLNSMQGRDEQYF | TGTGCCAGCAGTTTAAATAGTATGCAGGGGAGAGACGAGCAGTACTTC
TRBJ2-3 | TRBV20-1 | 13 | . | few | CSARITRGDTQYF | TGCAGTGCTAGGATCACAAGAGGGGATACGCAGTATTTT
TRBJ1-4 | TRBV7-2 | 14 | . | . | CASSLEVANEKLFF | TGTGCCAGCAGCTTGGAGGTTGCTAATGAAAAACTGTTTTTT
TRBJ2-7 | TRBV7-2 | 16 | . | few | CASSLEPVGPSNEQYF | TGTGCCAGCAGCTTAGAGCCGGTAGGCCCCTCTAACGAGCAGTACTTC
TRBJ2-1 | TRBV5-1 | 14 | TRBD2 | few | CASSQTGGLNEQFF | TGCGCCAGCAGCCAGACGGGGGGGCTGAATGAGCAGTTCTTC
TRBJ1-4 | TRBV20-1 | 15 | . | . | CSARESEGMSEKLFF | TGCAGTGCTAGAGAATCGGAGGGGATGAGTGAAAAACTGTTTTTT
TRBJ2-7 | TRBV7-2 | 16 | . | few | CASSLRGSPPRNEQYF | TGTGCCAGCAGCTTAAGGGGTAGCCCCCCCCGGAACGAGCAGTACTTC
TRBJ2-5 | TRBV7-9 | 13 | . | . | CASSLDGGLDQYF | TGTGCCAGCAGCTTAGATGGAGGGCTCGACCAGTACTTC
TRBJ1-2 | TRBV29-1 | 13 | . | . | CSVKDDRLYGYTF | TGCAGCGTTAAAGACGACAGGCTCTATGGCTACACCTTC
TRBJ2-1 | TRBV6-2/TRBV6-3 | 13 | . | few | CASSLSEGNEQFF | TGTGCCAGCAGCCTGTCGGAGGGCAATGAGCAGTTCTTC
TRBJ2-3 | TRBV12-3/TRBV12-4 | 13 | . | many | CASSLGNTDTQYF | TGTGCCAGCAGTTTAGGCAACACAGATACGCAGTATTTT
TRBJ2-7 | TRBV5-1 | 15 | TRBD1 | . | CASSFETGLSYEQYF | TGCGCCAGCAGCTTTGAGACAGGGCTCTCCTACGAGCAGTACTTC
TRBJ2-1 | TRBV7-2 | 16 | TRBD2 | . | CASSRVAGVLGNEQFF | TGTGCCAGCAGCCGGGTAGCGGGAGTTTTGGGGAATGAGCAGTTCTTC
TRBJ1-1 | TRBV18 | 12 | . | . | CASSPFQGEAFF | TGTGCCAGCTCACCCTTTCAGGGGGAAGCTTTCTTT
TRBJ2-3 | TRBV7-2 | 18 | TRBD2 | . | CASSLETSVGGSTDTQYF | TGTGCCAGCAGCTTAGAGACTAGCGTGGGTGGCTCCACAGATACGCAGTATTTT
TRBJ1-1 | TRBV27 | 15 | . | . | CASSFVGGGKTEAFF | TGTGCCAGCAGTTTCGTAGGGGGAGGAAAGACTGAAGCTTTCTTT
TRBJ1-2 | TRBV20-1 | 10 | . | many | CSAREPYHTF | TGCAGTGCTAGAGAACCTTACCACACCTTC
TRBJ2-4 | TRBV29-1 | 12 | . | . | CSGLLAKNIQYF | TGCAGCGGGTTACTAGCCAAAAACATTCAGTACTTC
TRBJ2-3 | TRBV7-2 | 17 | . | . | CASSLGTLGTSTDTQYF | TGTGCCAGCAGCTTAGGAACCCTGGGGACTAGCACAGATACGCAGTATTTT
TRBJ2-5 | TRBV3-1 | 20 | . | . | CASSSESRLTGDQLQETQYF | TGTGCCAGCAGCTCAGAGTCCCGCCTAACAGGCGACCAACTTCAAGAGACCCAGTACTTC
TRBJ1-4 | TRBV5-1 | 15 | . | . | CASSLDDSTNEKLFF | TGCGCCAGCAGCTTAGATGACAGTACTAATGAAAAACTGTTTTTT
TRBJ1-2 | TRBV4-3 | 17 | . | few | CASSQDPLGPVNYGYTF | TGCGCCAGCAGCCAAGACCCTCTTGGGCCAGTTAACTATGGCTACACCTTC
TRBJ2-1 | TRBV19 | 13 | TRBD2 | . | CASSTRDYDEQFF | TGTGCCAGTAGTACCAGGGACTACGATGAGCAGTTCTTC
TRBJ2-3 | TRBV5-1 | 17 | TRBD2 | . | CASSQTISGGSTDTQYF | TGCGCCAGCAGCCAAACTATTAGCGGGGGGAGCACAGATACGCAGTATTTT
TRBJ2-7 | TRBV7-2 | 12 | . | . | CASSKYSYEQYF | TGTGCCAGCAGCAAATACAGCTACGAGCAGTACTTC
TRBJ1-2 | TRBV29-1 | 13 | . | few | CSVLGGAGYGYTF | TGCAGCGTTTTGGGGGGGGCAGGCTATGGCTACACCTTC
TRBJ2-3 | TRBV10-3 | 18 | TRBD2 | many | CAISESWLAGGQEDTQYF | TGTGCCATCAGTGAGTCGTGGCTAGCGGGGGGGCAGGAAGATACGCAGTATTTT
TRBJ2-1 | TRBV28 | 14 | TRBD2 | many | CASSSRGGVNEQFF | TGTGCCAGCAGTTCCCGGGGGGGTGTCAATGAGCAGTTCTTC
TRBJ2-4 | TRBV28 | 16 | . | . | CASSPRGRGGKNIQYF | TGTGCCAGCAGTCCTCGAGGAAGGGGAGGCAAAAACATTCAGTACTTC
TRBJ2-3 | TRBV29-1 | 15 | TRBD2 | many | CSTILAGGPPDTQYF | TGCAGCACGATACTAGCGGGGGGGCCGCCAGATACGCAGTATTTT
TRBJ2-7 | TRBV4-1 | 15 | TRBD1 | . | CASSQHSDRGGEQYF | TGCGCCAGCAGCCAACACTCGGACAGGGGTGGCGAGCAGTACTTC
TRBJ2-7 | TRBV3-1 | 15 | . | . | CASSQDGDRQYEQYF | TGTGCCAGCAGCCAAGATGGTGACAGACAATACGAGCAGTACTTC
TRBJ2-7 | TRBV12-3/TRBV12-4 | 16 | TRBD2 | few | CASTLGSGGAPYEQYF | TGTGCCAGCACCTTGGGTAGCGGGGGGGCCCCCTACGAGCAGTACTTC